What follows are 8 T cell receptor beta chains derived from one specimen sequenced in a study of cytomegalovirus exposure and HLA in healthy donors. 60 Vbeta and 13 Jbeta primers were used in PCR. Assay used: immunoSEQ multiplex PCR; TCRdb lists only in-frame clones, some missing. The sample gives more than 95,000 clones, roughly 81% of which show up once; roughly 0.99% is in the top ten. Input material: PBMCs. The receptors stem from a woman younger than 45 in good health and CMV-seronegative.

This clone was seen only once. The V call is TRBV7-2, the J call TRBJ1-1; 9 positions agree with TRBD1. CDR3 length: 14 residues. Losses at the gene ends were 3 bases for V and 5 bases for J; bases not matched to a gene: 4. Germline V gene data show CDR1 as SGHTA and CDR2 as FQGNSA. This CDR3 reads CASSFRTGVTEAFF. The CDR3, as DNA: TGTGCCAGCAGCTTTCGGACAGGGGTGACTGAAGCTTTCTTT.

This chain links TRBV9 with TRBJ1-4, with D perhaps matching TRBD1 (5 bases). The V end lost 0 bases, the J end lost 7 bases, and 13 bases lay between the germline ends. In germline, CDR1 is SGDLS, CDR2 YYNGEE. There are 15 residues in the CDR3. The CDR3 protein is CASSVEAGGSEKLFF. CDR3 DNA: TGTGCCAGCAGCGTAGAGGCGGGGGGGAGTGAAAAACTGTTTTTT. Combining the CDR3 with reference TRBV9 and TRBJ1-4 gives the whole variable domain DSGVTQTPKHLITATGQRVTLRCSPRSGDLSVYWYQQSLDQGLQFLIQYYNGEERAKGNILERFSAQQFPDLHSELNLSSLELGDSALYFCASSVEAGGSEKLFFGSGTQLSVL.

V and J are TRBV12-5 and TRBJ2-1; D perhaps matches TRBD2 (5 bases). Between the trimmed V and J ends, which lost 6 bases and 5 bases, there was a span of 8 bases. Germline loops: CDR1 LGHNT, CDR2 FRNRAP. The CDR3 runs to 12 residues. CDR3 bases: TGTGCTAGTGGACCGGGGAACAATGAGCAGTTCTTC. Translating it yields CASGPGNNEQFF.

The chain recombines TRBV5-4 with TRBJ2-7, with D perhaps TRBD1 (6 bases). CDR1 is SGHNT and CDR2 is YYREEE in the germline V gene (reference sequence). The V end was cut by 2 bases, the J end by 3 bases, with 12 bases between. The CDR3 length is 14 residues. CDR3 DNA: TGTGCCAGCAGCTTCGACAGGCGCGGCTACGAGCAGTACTTC. This sequence encodes CASSFDRRGYEQYF. The full variable domain, its missing parts supplied by reference TRBV5-4 and TRBJ2-7, is ETGVTQSPTHLIKTRGQQVTLRCSSQSGHNTVSWYQQALGQGPQFIFQYYREEENGRGNFPPRFSGLQFPNYSSELNVNALELDDSALYLCASSFDRRGYEQYFGPGTRLTVT.

This clone was counted a single time. The CDR3, as DNA: TGCGCCAGCAGTCCCCGGGACAGTCTCACAGATACGCAGTATTTT. Amino acid sequence: CASSPRDSLTDTQYF. The V call is TRBV10-1, the J call TRBJ2-3; 7 nucleotides line up with TRBD1. Looked up from germline, CDR1 is WNHNN and CDR2 is SYGVQD (reference sequence). CDR3 length: 15 residues. J was trimmed by 2 bases and V by 5 bases; bases with no gene match: 7.

The chain is built from TRBV2 and TRBJ1-1; D is perhaps TRBD1 (6 bases). The V gene's germline CDR1 is SNHLY and CDR2 FYNNEI. Trimming removed 4 bases from V and 10 bases from J, with 16 bases in between. This CDR3 region has 13 residues. The CDR3 DNA is TGTGCCAGCAGTGTAAGGGGGACGGTTGGAGCTTTCTTT. Residues: CASSVRGTVGAFF. Looking up the rest from reference TRBV2 and TRBJ1-1 gives the full variable domain: EPEVTQTPSHQVTQMGQEVILRCVPISNHLYFYWYRQILGQKVEFLVSFYNNEISEKSEIFDDQFSVERPDGSNFTLKIRSTKLEDSAMYFCASSVRGTVGAFFGQGTRLTVV.

The chain carries TRBV7-3 and TRBJ2-6; unclear D gene. This CDR3 has 19 amino acids. V was pared by 0 bases and J by 0 bases, with 15 bases between. Per the germline V gene, CDR1 is SGHTA and CDR2 is FQGTGA. CDR3 DNA sequence: TGTGCCAGCAGCTTAACTGGAGCGAGCAGCTTCTCTGGGGCCAACGTCCTGACTTTC. This codes for CASSLTGASSFSGANVLTF.

The rearrangement uses TRBV9 and TRBJ1-3; maybe TRBD1 (5 bases). The CDR3 totals 16 residues. V lost 3 bases to trimming and J lost 2 bases, with 15 bases between them. Germline V lookup: CDR1 SGDLS, CDR2 YYNGEE. DNA of the CDR3: TGTGCCAGCAGCGCGGGGGGTAGGGGTCCTGGAAACACCATATATTTT. This sequence encodes CASSAGGRGPGNTIYF.